The 14 T cell receptor beta chains given below trace back to one sample, sequenced in a study of yellow fever vaccine responses in identical twins. TCRdb fed the RT-PCR reads into MiXCR, producing one record per CDR3 protein. Of some 10,000 distinct CDR3 sequences in the sample, over 75% are singletons; the top ten hold roughly 7.3%. Sequencing used T cells from blood (PBMCs), unsorted or a sorted subset (not recorded which), obtained before or after yellow fever vaccination (not recorded which). The origin of the receptors is a woman between 18 and 29 years old who received the yellow fever vaccine.

A few counts support this clonotype. J is TRBJ2-2 and V is TRBV28; D assignment may be TRBD1 or TRBD2 (5 bases each). Per germline, CDR1 MDHEN and CDR2 SYDVKM. The CDR3 totals 15 residues. V was shortened by 5 bases and J by 1 base, with 11 bases between the two germline ends. DNA of the CDR3: TGTGCCAGCAGTCTCCGGGACGGGAACACCGGGGAGCTGTTTTTT. This translates into CASSLRDGNTGELFF.

V is TRBV7-9 and J is TRBJ2-1; tentative D call: TRBD2 (6 bases). The V gene's germline CDR1 is SEHNR and CDR2 FQNEAQ (reference sequence). Deletions cut 4 bases from V and 10 bases from J, with 17 bases between. The CDR3 totals 14 residues. CDR3 sequence: CASSYLSGPGEQFF. The CDR3 DNA follows: TGTGCCAGCAGCTACCTTAGCGGCCCGGGGGAGCAGTTCTTC.

V is TRBV2 and J is TRBJ1-2; D unresolved. Trimming removed 4 bases at V and 7 bases at J, with 10 bases between. CDR1 and CDR2 (germline): SNHLY, FYNNEI. The CDR3 covers 12 residues. For the CDR3, the DNA is TGTGCCAGCAGTGGGGCAGTTTTTGGCTACACCTTC. Residues: CASSGAVFGYTF.

This clonotype was recorded only once. V gene TRBV2 combines with J gene TRBJ1-3; D is unresolved. The germline gives CDR1 SNHLY, CDR2 FYNNEI. The CDR3 consists of 17 residues. Trimming removed 2 bases at V and 4 bases at J, with 18 bases between. The CDR3 nucleotides are TGTGCCAGCAGTGAAACAGTGACAAGTCTATCCGGAAACACCATATATTTT. The encoded protein is CASSETVTSLSGNTIYF.

The chain recombines TRBV4-1 with TRBJ1-2; D is ambiguous. V dropped 0 bases and J dropped 7 bases, with 15 bases sitting between them. This CDR3 is built from 15 residues. Germline V gives CDR1 MGHRA, CDR2 YSYEKL. The CDR3 loop is CASSQDRLAAVGYTF. The CDR3 DNA sequence: TGCGCCAGCAGCCAAGATCGCCTGGCGGCGGTTGGCTACACCTTC.

The J gene is TRBJ2-1, the V gene TRBV24-1; D is ambiguous. Per germline, CDR1 KGHDR and CDR2 SFDVKD. This CDR3 comprises 13 residues. V lost 9 bases and J 2 bases, leaving 10 bases between the germline ends. The CDR3 sequence: CATGQETYNEQFF. The CDR3 bases are TGTGCCACCGGGCAGGAAACCTACAATGAGCAGTTCTTC.

The chain couples TRBV7-6 to TRBJ2-3; D is ambiguous. V dropped 5 bases and J dropped 1 base, with 13 bases sitting between them. The CDR3 sequence is 15 residues long. Looked up from germline, CDR1 is SGHVS and CDR2 is FNYEAQ. The CDR3 coding sequence is TGTGCCAGCAGCCCCGCCCGAACAGGCACAGATACGCAGTATTTT. This translates into CASSPARTGTDTQYF.

The chain carries TRBV7-3 and TRBJ2-3; D may match TRBD1 or TRBD2 (5 bases each). Trimming left V 2 bases short and J 2 bases short, with 11 bases between. Per the germline V gene, CDR1 is SGHTA and CDR2 is FQGTGA. The CDR3 consists of 15 residues. Written as DNA, the CDR3 is TGTGCCAGCAGCTTATATGGGGGATCCACAGATACGCAGTATTTT. It translates to CASSLYGGSTDTQYF.

This clonotype has just a few counts. V and J are TRBV11-3 and TRBJ2-7; no reliable D call. CDR3 length: 15 residues. With 4 bases removed from V and 4 bases from J, the gap between germline ends came to 17 bases. Germline V gives CDR1 SGHNT, CDR2 YENEEA. The CDR3 DNA reads as TGTGCCAGCAGCTCCCCCATTGATACCTGGTACGAGCAGTACTTC. Translation: CASSSPIDTWYEQYF.

This chain joins TRBV5-1 and TRBJ2-1, with 7 nucleotides matching TRBD2. Germline lookup yields CDR1 SGHRS and CDR2 YFSETQ. V lost 0 bases, J lost 4 bases, and 16 bases stayed unmatched. CDR3 length equals 19 residues. CDR3 DNA: TGCGCCAGCAGCTTGGGGCTACTTTTGGCGGCGGGAGCTTACAATGAGCAGTTCTTC. It is translated as CASSLGLLLAAGAYNEQFF.

The rearrangement links TRBV7-9 to TRBJ1-1, with D uncertain. The germline V gene encodes CDR1 SEHNR and CDR2 FQNEAQ (reference sequence). The V gene lost 9 bases and the J gene lost 8 bases, with 16 bases spanning the gap. This CDR3 is built from 12 residues. CDR3 nucleotide sequence: TGTGCCAGACGCTTAGTATCGATAGAAGCTTTCTTT. Translated: CARRLVSIEAFF.

The chain employs TRBV9 and TRBJ2-7, with 7 bases aligning to TRBD2. In germline, CDR1 is SGDLS, CDR2 YYNGEE. This CDR3 is built from 14 residues. V gave up 3 bases and J gave up 0 bases; unmatched junction bases: 3. The CDR3 loop reads CASSGRDYSYEQYF. The CDR3 nucleotides read TGTGCCAGCAGCGGCCGGGACTACTCCTACGAGCAGTACTTC.

V is TRBV11-1 and J is TRBJ2-1; D may be TRBD2 (5 bases). Per the germline V gene, CDR1 is SGHAT and CDR2 is FQDESV (reference sequence). V gave up 1 base and J gave up 5 bases, with 15 bases separating them. This CDR3 spans 16 amino acids. Here the CDR3 reads CASSLERLPGDNEQFF. DNA for the CDR3: TGTGCCAGCAGCTTAGAACGGCTACCCGGGGACAATGAGCAGTTCTTC.

The CDR3 nucleotides are TGTGCCAGCAGTTTAGGGGGGCTCGAGCAGTACTTC. This sequence encodes CASSLGGLEQYF. The chain employs TRBV12-3 or TRBV12-4 and TRBJ2-7; perhaps TRBD1 as D (6 bases). The CDR3 covers 12 residues. V dropped 1 base and J dropped 6 bases, with 7 bases sitting between them.